A selection of T cell receptor beta chains follows, all from one sample in a study of preoperative IRX-2 immunotherapy in early breast cancer. Assay used: immunoSEQ multiplex PCR; TCRdb lists only in-frame clones, some missing. The table has several thousand clones, 65% to 85% seen once. The source was tumor tissue, collected after IRX-2 immunotherapy. The receptor set was obtained from a human donor with breast cancer. CDR3s include the opening cysteine and the closing phenylalanine or tryptophan. Fields, in order: J gene, D gene, clone size, V gene, CDR3 protein, CDR3 DNA. D genes are given only for firm matches. The size of a clone is reported for some rows only, either as once, few or many, or as a class for expanded clones.

>TRBJ2-5|NA|NA|TRBV11-3
CASSQKTREETQYF
TGTGCCAGCAGCCAAAAAACTAGGGAGGAGACCCAGTACTTC
>TRBJ1-5|NA|NA|TRBV6-8
CASSYSGGSGNQPQHF
TGTGCCAGCAGTTACTCCGGGGGATCTGGCAATCAGCCCCAGCATTTT
>TRBJ1-3|NA|NA|TRBV30
CANKPSGNTIYF
TGTGCCAACAAACCATCTGGAAACACCATATATTTT
>TRBJ2-2|NA|NA|TRBV11-3
CASSLGTNLHTGELFF
TGTGCCAGCAGCTTGGGGACGAATCTTCACACCGGGGAGCTGTTTTTT
>TRBJ1-2|NA|medium-sized|TRBV11-3
CASSLEGRASRSAGYTF
TGTGCCAGCAGCTTAGAGGGCAGGGCATCTCGTTCGGCTGGCTACACCTTC
>TRBJ1-5|NA|NA|TRBV15
CATSRGGGGKPQHF
TGTGCCACCAGCAGAGGAGGTGGGGGGAAGCCCCAGCATTTT
>TRBJ1-2|TRBD1|once|TRBV11-3
CASSARGQGAFGYTF
TGTGCCAGCAGCGCAAGGGGACAGGGGGCTTTCGGCTACACCTTC
>TRBJ1-2|TRBD1|NA|TRBV9
CASSPGTGGAYGYTF
TGTGCCAGCAGTCCCGGGACAGGGGGCGCCTATGGCTACACCTTC
>TRBJ2-7|TRBD1|few|TRBV7-6
CASSPGGTGAYEQYF
TGTGCCAGCAGCCCTGGCGGGACAGGGGCCTACGAGCAGTACTTC
>TRBJ1-2|NA|few|TRBV28
CASSRGGYGYTF
TGTGCCAGCAGTCGGGGGGGGTATGGCTACACCTTC
>TRBJ2-7|NA|NA|TRBV7-8
CASSLSSTSYEQYF
TGTGCCAGCAGCTTAAGCTCCACCTCCTACGAGCAGTACTTC
>TRBJ1-2|NA|NA|TRBV30
CAWSVPPAHALGYTF
TGTGCCTGGAGTGTACCCCCAGCTCATGCGCTTGGCTACACCTTC
>TRBJ2-3|TRBD2|NA|TRBV6-8
CASSPFSGVSTDTQYF
TGTGCCAGCAGTCCTTTTAGCGGGGTTAGCACAGATACGCAGTATTTT
>TRBJ1-4|NA|NA|TRBV19
CASSFRAEGEKLFF
TGTGCCAGTAGCTTCCGGGCGGAGGGAGAAAAACTGTTTTTT
>TRBJ2-3|TRBD2|NA|TRBV29-1
CSVGGTSLSTDTQYF
TGCAGCGTTGGCGGGACTAGCCTTAGCACAGATACGCAGTATTTT
>TRBJ1-1|NA|NA|TRBV5-1
CASSLSSPPTEAFF
TGCGCCAGCAGCTTAAGTAGCCCCCCCACTGAAGCTTTCTTT
>TRBJ1-2|TRBD1|NA|TRBV30
CASIQGANYGYTF
TGTGCCTCGATACAGGGGGCCAACTATGGCTACACCTTC
>TRBJ1-6|NA|NA|TRBV7-1
CASSTNRQSYGSPLHF
TGTGCCAGCAGCACTAACCGACAGAGCTATGGTTCACCCCTCCACTTT
>TRBJ1-3|TRBD1|NA|TRBV11-3
CASSRAGWTGPGNTIYF
TGTGCCAGCAGCCGGGCAGGGTGGACAGGGCCTGGAAACACCATATATTTT
>TRBJ2-4|TRBD2|NA|TRBV6-8
CASSSSTLAGNQYF
TGTGCCAGCAGCTCCAGCACCTTAGCGGGAAATCAGTACTTC
>TRBJ2-5|TRBD2|few|TRBV6-8
CASRRLAGGQETQYF
TGTGCCAGCAGGAGACTAGCGGGGGGACAAGAGACCCAGTACTTC
>TRBJ1-1|TRBD1|NA|TRBV5-1
CASSWAGGESEAFF
TGCGCCAGCAGTTGGGCAGGGGGCGAGTCTGAAGCTTTCTTT
>TRBJ2-6|NA|NA|TRBV19
CASSTHSGANVLTF
TGTGCCAGTAGTACCCACTCTGGGGCCAACGTCCTGACTTTC
>TRBJ1-2|NA|NA|TRBV28
CASSLWGDEENYGYTF
TGTGCCAGCAGTTTATGGGGGGATGAGGAAAACTATGGCTACACCTTC
>TRBJ1-6|NA|NA|TRBV6-8
CASSHEGPPPSYNSPLHF
TGTGCCAGCAGCCACGAGGGGCCCCCGCCCTCCTATAATTCACCCCTCCACTTT
>TRBJ2-2|TRBD1|NA|TRBV6-8
CASSFGTVTATGELFF
TGTGCCAGCAGTTTTGGGACAGTGACCGCCACCGGGGAGCTGTTTTTT
>TRBJ2-3|TRBD2|NA|TRBV28
CASSRLAGGADTQYF
TGTGCCAGCAGTCGTCTAGCGGGGGGGGCAGATACGCAGTATTTT
>TRBJ2-1|NA|NA|TRBV23-1
CASSQDLEWGDFTYNEQFF
TGCGCCAGCAGCCAAGATCTAGAGTGGGGGGACTTCACCTACAATGAGCAGTTCTTC
>TRBJ2-2|TRBD2|NA|TRBV23-1
CASSPGLAQNTGELFF
TGCGCCAGCAGCCCGGGACTAGCGCAAAACACCGGGGAGCTGTTTTTT
>TRBJ2-1|NA|NA|TRBV22-1
CASTTLPNEQFF
TGTGCCAGCACCACCCTCCCTAATGAGCAGTTCTTC
>TRBJ1-2|TRBD1|NA|TRBV7-7
CASSTDRDSNYGYTF
TGTGCCAGCAGCACGGACAGGGACTCTAACTATGGCTACACCTTC
>TRBJ2-3|NA|NA|TRBV7-8
CASSHMTGIVTDTQYF
TGTGCCAGCAGCCATATGACGGGGATCGTTACAGATACGCAGTATTTT
>TRBJ2-2|NA|NA|TRBV23-1
CASSQHIGNLENTGELFF
TGCGCCAGCAGCCAACACATAGGAAACCTCGAGAACACCGGGGAGCTGTTTTTT
>TRBJ2-7|TRBD2|NA|TRBV28
CASSLLGGANYEQYF
TGTGCCAGCAGTCTACTCGGGGGGGCCAACTACGAGCAGTACTTC
>TRBJ2-4|TRBD1|NA|TRBV11-3
CASSLNRGQKNIQYF
TGTGCCAGCAGCTTAAACAGGGGGCAGAAAAACATTCAGTACTTC
>TRBJ2-3|NA|NA|TRBV19
CASSTSAKTQYF
TGTGCCAGTAGTACCTCAGCTAAGACGCAGTATTTT
>TRBJ1-1|NA|NA|TRBV28
CASSLSRGTEAFF
TGTGCCAGCAGCCTCTCCCGCGGCACTGAAGCTTTCTTT
>TRBJ1-2|NA|NA|TRBV28
CASKSGGYYGYTF
TGTGCCAGCAAGTCGGGGGGCTACTATGGCTACACCTTC
>TRBJ2-1|NA|few|TRBV15
CATRAEGPLNEQFF
TGTGCCACCCGGGCTGAGGGGCCTTTGAATGAGCAGTTCTTC
>TRBJ1-5|NA|NA|TRBV2
CASSAREGQPQHF
TGTGCCAGCAGCGCCAGGGAGGGTCAGCCCCAGCATTTT